A single sample is the source of the 27 T cell receptor beta chains below, sequenced in a study of graft-versus-host responses after intestinal transplantation. These receptors lack a known antigen. Profiled with immunoSEQ multiplex PCR; TCRdb holds only in-frame clones, not every one. The sample includes about 78,000 clones, around 87% of them seen just once. The material was unstimulated CD8+ T cells sorted from spleen or lymph node cells, obtained before transplant. The receptor set was obtained from a human donor who was the organ donor for an intestinal transplant.

There are a few counts of this clone. This chain connects TRBV4-1 to TRBJ1-5; 7 bases line up with TRBD1. The V and J ends lost 4 bases and 5 bases, in that order; junction bases with no gene match: 14. Germline V lookup: CDR1 MGHRA, CDR2 YSYEKL. CDR3 length equals 17 residues. The CDR3 DNA follows: TGCGCCAGCAGCCCCACGGCTACAGGGGCCCAGGATCAGCCCCAGCATTTT. It specifies CASSPTATGAQDQPQHF.

The chain has TRBV27 and TRBJ2-1; possibly TRBD2 for D (6 bases). CDR1 is MNHEY and CDR2 is SMNVEV in the germline V gene (reference sequence). The length of the CDR3 is 17 residues. Trimming removed 4 bases at V and 0 bases at J, with 16 bases between. The CDR3 sequence is CASSSFNRDFSYNEQFF. The CDR3 region has the DNA TGTGCCAGCAGTTCTTTTAACCGGGACTTCTCCTACAATGAGCAGTTCTTC.

The chain couples TRBV5-4 to TRBJ1-6, with D hard to call. CDR1 is SGHNT, CDR2 YYREEE, per germline (reference sequence). This CDR3 has 15 amino acids. V was trimmed by 4 bases and J by 6 bases, leaving 14 bases between them. The CDR3 region has the DNA TGTGCCAGCAGCGAGGAGACGAGGTTTAATTCACCCCTCCACTTT. This encodes CASSEETRFNSPLHF.

This chain links TRBV27 with TRBJ1-5, with 10 bases aligning to TRBD1. The V gene's germline CDR1 is MNHEY and CDR2 SMNVEV (reference sequence). V lost 1 base, J lost 9 bases, and 15 bases stayed unmatched. This CDR3 spans 18 amino acids. CDR3 DNA sequence: TGTGCCAGCAGTTTATGGGGGACAGGGGAAGGTGGAATAGGGCCCCAGCATTTT. Translation: CASSLWGTGEGGIGPQHF.

The chain uses TRBV27 and TRBJ2-1, with 8 bases identical to TRBD1. V lost 3 bases, J lost 0 bases, and 1 base stayed unmatched. Germline V gives CDR1 MNHEY, CDR2 SMNVEV (reference sequence). The CDR3 extends over 15 amino acids. Here the CDR3 DNA reads TGTGCCAGCAGTTTCACAGGGGGCTCCTACAATGAGCAGTTCTTC. This encodes CASSFTGGSYNEQFF.

DNA for the CDR3: TGTGCCAGCAACCCGACTACGTGGCAGCCCCAGCATTTT. Encoded protein: CASNPTTWQPQHF. V is TRBV28 and J is TRBJ1-5, with D uncertain. V was pared by 7 bases and J by 7 bases, with 14 bases between. Looked up from germline, CDR1 is MDHEN and CDR2 is SYDVKM. The CDR3 has 13 amino acids.

The chain joins TRBV4-1 to TRBJ1-1; tentative D call: TRBD1 (6 bases). CDR3 length: 15 residues. Germline values: CDR1 MGHRA, CDR2 YSYEKL. V lost 4 bases and J lost 0, with 12 bases in between. CDR3 sequence: CASSPITGLNTEAFF. The CDR3 DNA is TGCGCCAGCAGCCCCATAACAGGGCTGAACACTGAAGCTTTCTTT.

The chain has TRBV29-1 and TRBJ2-5, with D possibly TRBD1 on 6 matching bases. V lost 7 bases and J 1 base, leaving 13 bases between the germline ends. Germline V CDR1 and CDR2: SQVTM, ANQGSEA. This CDR3 region has 13 residues. As DNA, the CDR3 is TGCAGCGCTGAGAAGGACAGCCAAGAGACCCAGTACTTC. Translating it yields CSAEKDSQETQYF.

This clone was seen just once. V usage is TRBV7-8 and J usage is TRBJ2-7; 10 bases agree with TRBD1. Trimming removed 6 bases from V and 3 bases from J; junction bases left unmatched: 11. Germline-derived CDR1 and CDR2 are SGHVS and FQNEAQ. The CDR3 contains 16 residues. The CDR3 sequence: CASSVSGTGVLYEQYV. As DNA, the CDR3 is TGTGCCAGCAGTGTTAGCGGGACAGGGGTCCTCTACGAGCAGTACGTC.

The V gene is TRBV27, the J gene TRBJ2-7; D is perhaps TRBD1 (5 bases). There are 16 residues in the CDR3. CDR1 is MNHEY, CDR2 SMNVEV, per germline (reference sequence). V was pared by 0 bases and J by 0 bases, with 12 bases between. The CDR3 nucleotides read TGTGCCAGCAGTTTATCGGTTGGGGCGAGCTCCTACGAGCAGTACGTC. Translated, it gives CASSLSVGASSYEQYV.

The chain has TRBV11-1 and TRBJ1-1; possibly TRBD1 for D (6 bases). With 1 base removed from V and 4 bases from J, the gap between germline ends came to 19 bases. CDR1 is SGHAT and CDR2 is FQDESV in the germline V gene (reference sequence). The CDR3 has 17 amino acids. CDR3 bases: TGTGCCAGCAGCTTAGTATACCCTTCCACAGGGCCCACTGAAGCTTTCTTT. Amino acids: CASSLVYPSTGPTEAFF.

The rearrangement uses TRBV21-1 and TRBJ2-7; TRBD1 is the table's D call and was not checked against the DNA. TRBV21-1 is tagged as a pseudogene. The CDR3 is 15 residues long. The CDR3 nucleotides are TGTGCCAGCAGCAAAGATCAGGACAGTTACTACGAGCAGTACGTC. This sequence encodes CASSKDQDSYYEQYV.

This chain links TRBV5-4 with TRBJ2-7; 8 nucleotides agree with TRBD1. Germline lookup yields CDR1 SGHNT and CDR2 YYREEE (reference sequence). This CDR3 is 15 amino acids long. Unmatched junction bases numbered 13, after V lost 4 bases and J lost 7 bases. The CDR3: CASSPGQAVEEEQYV. The CDR3 DNA reads TGTGCCAGCAGCCCGGGACAGGCGGTAGAAGAGGAGCAGTACGTC.

The V call is TRBV28, the J call TRBJ1-2; TRBD1 aligns across 9 bases. The CDR3 spans 13 residues. V was pared by 6 bases and J by 6 bases, with 5 bases of the junction left unmatched. Germline V CDR1 and CDR2: MDHEN, SYDVKM. The CDR3 sequence: CASSLTGGDGYTF. DNA of the CDR3: TGTGCCAGCAGCCTTACAGGGGGCGATGGCTACACCTTC.

This chain uses TRBV10-2 with TRBJ1-2; 10 bases line up with TRBD1. The CDR3 spans 15 residues. V trimming: 2 bases; J trimming: 4 bases; junction bases outside the gene matches: 4. Germline CDR1 and CDR2: WSHSY and SAAADI. CDR3 amino acids: CASSEGQGGIYGYTF. Written as DNA, the CDR3 is TGCGCCAGCAGTGAGGGACAGGGGGGAATCTATGGCTACACCTTC.

The chain carries TRBV6-6 and TRBJ2-2, with a weak D call TRBD1 (5 bases). CDR1 is MNHNY and CDR2 is SVGAGI in the germline V gene (reference sequence). Deletions cut 10 bases from V and 0 bases from J, with 9 bases between. CDR3 length equals 13 residues. As DNA, the CDR3 is TGTGCCACTTTGGGGCCGAACACCGGGGAGCTGTTTTTT. As protein: CATLGPNTGELFF.

The J gene is TRBJ1-5, the V gene TRBV28, with D unresolved. Trimming pared 1 base from V and 4 bases from J, leaving 14 bases between. CDR1 is MDHEN and CDR2 is SYDVKM in the germline V gene. CDR3 length equals 16 residues. CDR3 amino acids: CASSLSTRGWNQPQHF. The CDR3 DNA sequence: TGTGCCAGCAGTTTATCGACGCGGGGTTGGAATCAGCCCCAGCATTTT.

The V and J genes are TRBV28 and TRBJ1-5; D perhaps matches TRBD1 (5 bases). Germline-derived CDR1 and CDR2 are MDHEN and SYDVKM. This CDR3 is 12 amino acids long. Deletions cut 5 bases from V and 4 bases from J, with 6 bases between. CDR3 sequence: CASSAGNQPQHF. CDR3 coding DNA: TGTGCCAGCAGTGCAGGGAATCAGCCCCAGCATTTT.

This clone showed up just a few times. The chain joins TRBV7-2 to TRBJ1-6; maybe TRBD1 (6 bases). Trimming shortened V by 4 bases and J by 7 bases, and 14 bases separated the two germline ends. Germline CDR1 reads SGHTA; CDR2 reads FQGNSA. This CDR3 is built from 15 residues. This CDR3 is CASSSSYRENSPLHF. CDR3 nucleotides: TGTGCCAGCAGCTCTTCCTACAGGGAGAATTCACCCCTCCACTTT.

This rearrangement joins TRBV18 to TRBJ1-6; a weak D match, TRBD1 (5 bases). This CDR3 contains 18 residues. Germline V gene sequence: CDR1 KGHSH, CDR2 LQKENI. Deletions cut 1 base from V and 8 bases from J, with 21 bases between. The CDR3 region has the DNA TGTGCCAGCTCACCACTCGTCGCGACAGAACCTTACCATTCACCCCTCCACTTT. It codes for CASSPLVATEPYHSPLHF. Variable domain in full (rest from reference TRBV18 and TRBJ1-6): NAGVMQNPRHLVRRRGQEARLRCSPMKGHSHVYWYRQLPEEGLKFMVYLQKENIIDESGMPKERFSAEFPKEGPSILRIQQVVRGDSAAYFCASSPLVATEPYHSPLHFGNGTRLTVT.

The chain is built from TRBV5-5 and TRBJ2-3, with 13 bases aligning to TRBD2. Germline V gene lookup returns CDR1 SGHKS and CDR2 YYEKEE (reference sequence). Losses at the gene ends were 4 bases for V and 2 bases for J; bases not matched to a gene: 13. This CDR3 comprises 19 residues. The CDR3 sequence: CASSGGLAGSLTSTDTQYF. The CDR3 nucleotides read TGTGCCAGCAGCGGGGGACTAGCGGGGTCCCTTACTTCCACAGATACGCAGTATTTT.

V gene TRBV11-2 combines with J gene TRBJ1-6, with TRBD1 matching 7 bases. This CDR3 spans 14 amino acids. CDR1 SGHAT and CDR2 FQNNGV come from the germline V gene. V lost 1 base to trimming and J lost 10 bases; unmatched junction nucleotides: 4. The CDR3 sequence: CASSLGSGGSPLHF. In DNA form, the CDR3 reads TGTGCCAGCAGCTTAGGGTCAGGGGGGTCACCCCTCCACTTT.

This chain connects TRBV2 to TRBJ1-2; 12 positions match TRBD1. V lost 2 bases to trimming and J lost 6 bases; unmatched junction nucleotides: 4. The germline V gene has CDR1 SNHLY and CDR2 FYNNEI. CDR3 length: 15 residues. The CDR3: CASSEPGQGADGYTF. In nucleotides, the CDR3 is TGTGCCAGCAGTGAACCGGGACAGGGGGCGGATGGCTACACCTTC.

This sequence joins TRBV10-3 and TRBJ1-2; 7 bases are a match to TRBD1. There are 13 residues in the CDR3. V was clipped by 4 bases and J by 3 bases; unmatched bases: 2. Germline V gene lookup returns CDR1 ENHRY and CDR2 SYGVKD. CDR3 sequence reads: CAISGQGDYGYTF. In DNA, the CDR3 is TGTGCCATCAGTGGACAGGGAGACTATGGCTACACCTTC.

The chain combines TRBV6-5 with TRBJ1-6, with no clear D. The CDR3 length is 13 residues. The germline V gene has CDR1 MNHEY and CDR2 SVGAGI. Trimming left V 0 bases short and J 7 bases short, with 4 bases between. Written as DNA, the CDR3 is TGTGCCAGCAGTTACTCGGCCAATTCACCCCTCCACTTT. This codes for CASSYSANSPLHF.

V usage is TRBV4-2 and J usage is TRBJ1-1; D is possibly TRBD1 (5 bases). Deletions cut 0 bases from V and 4 bases from J, with 15 bases between. CDR3 size: 16 residues. Germline V gene lookup returns CDR1 LGHNA and CDR2 YNFKEQ. The CDR3 nucleotides read TGTGCCAGCAGCCAAGAAAGGGGCGTTTTAGGCACTGAAGCTTTCTTT. This gives the protein CASSQERGVLGTEAFF.

The chain uses TRBV2 and TRBJ2-7; 7 bases align to TRBD1. The CDR3 covers 14 residues. V gave up 4 bases and J gave up 3 bases; unmatched junction bases: 6. Per the germline V gene, CDR1 is SNHLY and CDR2 is FYNNEI. The CDR3 sequence is CASSVAQGCYEQYV. In DNA, the CDR3 is TGTGCCAGCAGTGTAGCACAGGGGTGCTACGAGCAGTACGTC.